This entry describes one TCR beta chain. This clonotype turned up a few times. Its antigen is not yet known. The record has no base qualities; no much larger clone is one base away. The donors were about 40 Caucasian individuals from Russia, aged roughly 6 to 90 years, who were systemically healthy. About 9.6 milliliters of peripheral blood were collected from each donor into EDTA-treated Vacutainer tubes. Ficoll-Paque density-gradient centrifugation was used to isolate PBMCs, with at least 6.5 million per sample. Total RNA was extracted from PBMCs with Trizol reagent, with at least 6 micrograms obtained per sample. Naive CD45RAhigh/CD27high T cell percentages were measured by flow cytometry on a PBMC aliquot from every donor. This entry is derived from a study of blood T cells in healthy people across ages (dated by TCRdb to the mid-2010s). Context from the whole study: Template switching captured roughly one uniquely barcoded TCR beta cDNA molecule per two T cells in model experiments. Two additional independent replicas of 1 million unique cDNA reads from the same blood draw were analyzed for two donors (one aged 18 to 30 and one aged 80 or older). Four age groups were formed from the donors: young (average approximately 15 years), middle-aged (roughly 38), aged (under 70) and long-lived (less than 85). Age-related changes in TCR beta repertoire diversity were measured in the study by deep sequencing normalized with unique cDNA molecular identifiers.

Taken from the germline V gene, the CDR1 and CDR2 loops are LGHNA and YNFKEQ. Spanning cysteine to phenylalanine, the CDR3 consists of 17 amino acids. The read is trimmed to its CDR3 DNA, 51 bases read in frame from base 1. Findings and caveats that apply to the study as a whole: Observed TCR beta diversity correlated strongly with the percentage of naive T cells measured by flow cytometry. Conclusive comparison of naive and antigen-experienced compartments was prevented by the profiling of bulk unsorted PBMCs. Estimates of total diversity based on one million sequenced T cells were regarded as lower bounds and as underestimates. As age increased, observed TCR beta diversity per million T cells dropped in a roughly linear way, and a significant reduction was already evident by age 40. The long-lived group showed more naive CD4+ T cells, fewer expanded clones and increased TCR diversity than the aged group, suggesting age selection. Because donor CMV infection status was unknown, age-related changes in expanded clonotypes were potentially confounded.

Libraries came from 5' RACE. Sequencing took place on an Illumina HiSeq 2500. A second PCR of about 6 to 12 cycles was run with a J-beta primer mix and a sample-barcoded 5' primer. A template-switch 5' adaptor carrying 12 random nucleotides introduced a unique molecular identifier onto each TCR beta cDNA molecule. Each sample yielded at least 3 million CDR3-containing paired-end reads. First-strand cDNA synthesis was performed from all RNA using the Mint cDNA synthesis kit, with priming by a TRBC-specific oligonucleotide. Following uracil-DNA glycosylase treatment, all cDNA underwent a first 18-cycle PCR with the universal primers M1SS and BC2_uni_R. Concerning the study's data processing: Each sample was normalized by randomly selecting 1 million high-quality reads, each carrying a distinct molecular identifier. Reads with shared molecular identifiers were discarded instead of being binned into consensus sequences. MiTCR, with a Q25 quality threshold and the strictest error-elimination algorithm, was used for CDR3 identification, clonotype clustering and error correction. Lower-bound total TCR beta diversity was estimated with a nonparametric unseen species model using Euler transformation. TCRdb passed the public sequencing reads through fastp at Q25 and MiXCR, retaining productive beta sequences. Rows with one shared CDR3 protein collapse into an entry with the most common genes and DNA. TCRdb, rather than the study authors, made the V and J calls. For this sample the table gives just under 550,000 distinct CDR3 sequences, of which more than 20% were detected only once. In total, the top ten clones hold around 10% of the sample.

These records were also assigned to another study, of T cells of mothers and their children. The second publication reports: Donors were nine systemically healthy Caucasian individuals: three mothers and their six children. cDNA synthesis used all of the extracted RNA, with around 1.5 ug of RNA in each 15 ul reaction. In the second PCR, the M1S primer added sample barcodes and 2-4 random nucleotides. Over 8.5 million TCR beta CDR3 reads were obtained for each mother, and 2.5 million to 3 million reads were obtained for each child. Thymic selection shapes the output of TCR recombination in a similar way in related and unrelated pairs, and inherited differences have a minor effect. Normalized repertoire overlap was always found to be slightly, but never significantly, higher in related mother-child pairs than in unrelated mother-child pairs. No persistent microchimeric T cell clones were detected, at a sensitivity of roughly 93 clones per million clonotypes. In the study, deep NGS was used to compare the TCR beta repertoires of mothers and children, and features distinguishing related mother-child pairs from unrelated individuals were sought. Mothers averaged about 40 +/- 4 years of age and children averaged roughly 12 +/- 4 years. Libraries were sequenced on Illumina HiSeq 2000 with 100+100 nt paired-end reads after adapter ligation with NEBNext reagents. Mother and child libraries were prepared a month apart and sequenced in separate runs to prevent cross-contamination. For each donor, somewhere between roughly 450,000 and 2,000,000 distinct TCR beta clonotypes were identified. Naive TCR beta clonotypes were estimated from low-frequency clonotypes matched to each donor's FACS-determined naive share, without sorting.

The rearranged segments are TRBV4-2 and TRBJ2-5; TRBD2 is a possible D gene, resting on 5 matching bases. The DNA end is a closer match to TRBJ2-1, so the J assignment may be wrong. The sequencing input was blood. The clonotype was recovered from a boy younger than 18 in good health. CDR3 sequence: CASSQTLLGHPDNEQFF. The DNA sequence is as follows: TGTGCCAGCAGCCAGACCCTACTAGGCCATCCGGACAATGAGCAGTTCTTC.